This T cell receptor (beta chain) was profiled in a study of OX40 agonist ivuxolimab in advanced cancers. Study-wide background: Subjects had a mean age of around 60 years, with a range of about 23 to 90; just over 80% were male.

As regards this clone: Its specificity is not known.

The repertoire was sequenced with immunoSEQ multiplex PCR; TCRdb's copy has only in-frame clones and lacks some. The sample lists 70,000 to 95,000 clones, 75% to 95% occurring once. General study findings and limits: CD8+ T cells (on average) carried more expanded clones than CD4+ T cells.

The clonotype originates from an adult with an advanced solid tumor such as melanoma, head and neck, liver or kidney cancer. Sequencing was performed on CD4+ or CD8+ T cells sorted from blood, taken in a trial of the OX40 agonist ivuxolimab.

The CDR3 sequence: CASSWAAPRRETQYF. The DNA of the CDR3 is TGTGCCAGCAGTTGGGCAGCACCAAGGCGAGAGACCCAGTACTTC. This chain joins TRBV28 and TRBJ2-5; unclear D gene. With 4 bases removed from V and 4 bases from J, the gap between germline ends came to 16 bases. Germline lookup yields CDR1 MDHEN and CDR2 SYDVKM. This CDR3 is built from 15 residues.